The 26 T cell receptor beta chains presented below share a single source sample, sequenced in a study of shared clonotypes between healthy human individuals. Profiled with immunoSEQ multiplex PCR; TCRdb holds only in-frame clones, not every one. The data hold approximately 1.9 million clones, with 85% to 95% observed a single time. Naive-designated CD8 cells lacked CD45RO, were positively enriched for CCR7, and omitted terminally differentiated effector memory CD45RA+ cells. The sample was naive CD8+ T cells from PBMCs. The source of these receptors is a man between 18 and 35 years old in good health. Some clones in this sample may be carry-over from other donors' samples.

The rearrangement links TRBV30 to TRBJ2-7; TRBD2 is a possible D gene (6 bases). Germline V CDR1 and CDR2: GTSNPN, SVGIG (reference sequence). The V end was cut by 4 bases, the J end by 7 bases, with 11 bases between. The CDR3 contains 11 residues. Here the CDR3 reads CAWTGETEQYF. The CDR3 coding sequence is TGTGCCTGGACGGGAGAAACGGAGCAGTACTTC.

As DNA, the CDR3 is TGTGCCAGTAGTATGCGAACACTAGCGGCGGGCCCGGGCGGGGAGCTGTTTTTT. It specifies CASSMRTLAAGPGGELFF. V gene TRBV19 combines with J gene TRBJ2-2, with 8 bases lining up with TRBD2. The CDR3 has 18 residues. Germline V gives CDR1 LNHDA, CDR2 SQIVND (reference sequence). Trimming at V came to 3 bases and at J to 7 bases, leaving 16 bases not matched to a gene.

The rearrangement uses TRBV7-2 and TRBJ2-5; 12 nucleotides match TRBD2. The V gene end was trimmed by 4 bases and the J gene end by 0 bases; junction bases not matched to a gene: 6. CDR3 size: 17 residues. CDR1 is SGHTA, CDR2 FQGNSA, per germline. The CDR3 DNA is TGTGCCAGCAGCTCCGCCGGACTAGCGGGACACCAAGAGACCCAGTACTTC. Its translation: CASSSAGLAGHQETQYF.

The chain joins TRBV30 to TRBJ1-6; D is possibly TRBD1 (5 bases). Germline-derived CDR1 and CDR2 are GTSNPN and SVGIG (reference sequence). The V end was cut by 4 bases, the J end by 13 bases, with 26 bases between. The CDR3 runs 16 residues. The CDR3 here is CAWTPEPRDPRGPLHF. The CDR3 DNA reads TGTGCCTGGACCCCGGAACCGAGGGACCCTCGAGGGCCCCTCCACTTT.

This chain connects TRBV27 to TRBJ2-1; D not certain. This CDR3 region has 15 residues. Trimming took off 5 bases at V and 3 bases at J, with 14 bases between the two ends. Per the germline V gene, CDR1 is MNHEY and CDR2 is SMNVEV (reference sequence). CDR3 sequence (DNA): TGTGCCAGCAGTCCATCTAGTGAGATCTACAATGAGCAGTTCTTC. This sequence encodes CASSPSSEIYNEQFF.

The chain is built from TRBV12-5 and TRBJ2-5, with D possibly called TRBD1 or TRBD2 (5 bases each). Per the germline V gene, CDR1 is LGHNT and CDR2 is FRNRAP. CDR3 length equals 18 residues. Trimming cost V 3 bases and J 3 bases, with 23 bases left between them. CDR3 loop: CASGFIPVRQLGEETQYF. CDR3 nucleotide sequence: TGTGCTAGTGGTTTCATTCCAGTACGACAGTTGGGGGAAGAGACCCAGTACTTC.

This clone is a singleton in its sample. The rearrangement links TRBV28 to TRBJ2-1; 8 bases line up with TRBD2. There are 15 residues in the CDR3. With 5 bases clipped from V and 3 bases from J, the junction kept 6 bases outside the gene matches. Germline CDR1 is MDHEN and CDR2 is SYDVKM. The CDR3 loop is CASSSGSFLYNEQFF. CDR3 DNA: TGTGCCAGCAGTAGCGGGAGCTTCCTCTACAATGAGCAGTTCTTC.

In regard to this clone: The same CDR3 is also encoded by other DNA sequences in this sample. The rearrangement joins TRBV9 to TRBJ2-5; tentatively, D is TRBD2 (6 bases). In germline, CDR1 is SGDLS, CDR2 YYNGEE. Trimming took 7 bases from V and 4 from J, leaving 11 bases between them. CDR3 length equals 12 residues. The CDR3 loop reads CASRGLGETQYF. The DNA of the CDR3 is TGTGCCAGCCGGGGACTCGGAGAGACCCAGTACTTC.

The chain recombines TRBV25-1 with TRBJ1-4; D is unresolved. Between the trimmed V and J ends, which lost 2 bases and 8 bases, there was a span of 9 bases. Germline V lookup: CDR1 MGHDK, CDR2 SYGVNS. The CDR3 runs 13 residues. The CDR3 is CASSEPIGEKLFF. In DNA, the CDR3 is TGTGCCAGCAGTGAACCCATTGGAGAAAAACTGTTTTTT.

CDR3 DNA: TGTGCCAGCAGCGTAATGCCCGGGGGAGAGGGCTACACCTTC. This gives the protein CASSVMPGGEGYTF. V is TRBV9 and J is TRBJ1-2; possible D gene TRBD1, 5 bases. Trimming cost V 1 base and J 8 bases, with 15 bases left between them. This CDR3 comprises 14 residues. The germline CDR1 and CDR2 sequences are SGDLS and YYNGEE.

This clone showed up just once. The chain joins TRBV7-9 to TRBJ2-7; possibly TRBD2 for D (6 bases). V was cut by 5 bases and J by 4 bases, with 9 bases left in between. Germline V gene sequence: CDR1 SEHNR, CDR2 FQNEAQ (reference sequence). This CDR3 is built from 12 residues. The CDR3 loop reads CASSQLAYEQYF. DNA for the CDR3: TGTGCCAGCAGCCAACTAGCTTACGAGCAGTACTTC.

The rearrangement joins TRBV27 to TRBJ2-1; D possibly corresponds to TRBD2 (5 bases). V lost 6 bases, J lost 2 bases, and 20 bases lay in between. In germline, CDR1 is MNHEY, CDR2 SMNVEV (reference sequence). This CDR3 has 17 amino acids. The CDR3 DNA is TGTGCCAGCAGCAACCCTCTTATCGGGAATCCCTACAATGAGCAGTTCTTC. Amino acids: CASSNPLIGNPYNEQFF.

The chain uses TRBV4-3 and TRBJ1-1; D is uncertain. There are 15 residues in the CDR3. V was cut by 4 bases and J by 4 bases, with 16 bases left in between. CDR1 LGHNA and CDR2 YSLEER come from the germline V gene. The CDR3: CASSPDRTRGTEAFF. For the CDR3, the DNA is TGCGCCAGCAGCCCCGACCGTACCCGCGGCACTGAAGCTTTCTTT.

J is TRBJ1-1 and V is TRBV5-6, with D perhaps TRBD1 (5 bases). The V gene's germline CDR1 is SGHDT and CDR2 YYEEEE. The CDR3 spans 12 residues. Trimming pared 5 bases from V and 5 bases from J, leaving 10 bases between. CDR3 sequence: CASRWGSTEAFF. The CDR3 bases are TGTGCCAGCAGATGGGGCAGTACTGAAGCTTTCTTT.

This rearrangement joins TRBV10-3 to TRBJ2-5; 8 nucleotides match TRBD1. The CDR3 consists of 13 residues. The germline CDR1 and CDR2 sequences are ENHRY and SYGVKD. J was trimmed by 5 bases and V by 6 bases; bases with no gene match: 5. The CDR3: CAISGRGLETQYF. As DNA, the CDR3 is TGTGCCATCAGCGGCAGGGGGCTTGAGACCCAGTACTTC.

The chain is built from TRBV5-8 and TRBJ1-5; D possibly corresponds to TRBD1 (5 bases). V lost 6 bases to trimming and J lost 1 base, with 14 bases between them. The CDR3 has 15 amino acids. CDR1 is SGHTS, CDR2 YDEGEE, per germline. CDR3 residues: CASTWGYESNQPQHF. In DNA, the CDR3 is TGTGCCAGCACCTGGGGGTACGAGAGCAATCAGCCCCAGCATTTT.

V and J are TRBV9 and TRBJ2-1; 10 positions agree with TRBD2. The J segment lost 7 bases and the V segment lost 3 bases, leaving 7 bases of the junction unmatched. Germline V gene lookup returns CDR1 SGDLS and CDR2 YYNGEE. The CDR3 extends over 15 amino acids. CDR3 bases: TGTGCCAGCAGCGCCAGCGGGAGGGCCCCAAATGAGCAGTTCTTC. Residues: CASSASGRAPNEQFF.

This clone has only a few counts. The rearrangement uses TRBV5-1 and TRBJ1-2; D is ambiguous. The ends were cut back, 0 bases at V and 7 bases at J, with 16 bases in the middle. The CDR3 has 15 residues. Looked up from germline, CDR1 is SGHRS and CDR2 is YFSETQ. The CDR3 bases are TGCGCCAGCAGCTTGGCCGGGGAATCTGTTGGTGGCTACACCTTC. Encoded protein: CASSLAGESVGGYTF.

The J gene is TRBJ2-1, the V gene TRBV29-1; TRBD2 matches at 7 bases. There are 14 residues in the CDR3. Germline assignment: CDR1 SQVTM and CDR2 ANQGSEA. J was trimmed by 3 bases and V by 3 bases; bases with no gene match: 5. CDR3 in DNA: TGCAGCGTTGAGTGGCGGGAGTTCTACAATGAGCAGTTCTTC. It is translated as CSVEWREFYNEQFF.

The chain links TRBV9 to TRBJ2-7, with 7 bases matching TRBD1. Per the germline V gene, CDR1 is SGDLS and CDR2 is YYNGEE. This CDR3 comprises 14 residues. V trimming: 4 bases; J trimming: 5 bases; junction bases outside the gene matches: 9. Written as DNA, the CDR3 is TGTGCCAGCAGCCCGATGACAGGGACCAACGAGCAGTACTTC. Encoded protein: CASSPMTGTNEQYF.

This rearrangement joins TRBV4-1 to TRBJ2-5; TRBD2 matches at 12 bases. V dropped 0 bases and J dropped 5; count of bases not matched to a gene: 10. Looked up from germline, CDR1 is MGHRA and CDR2 is YSYEKL. The CDR3 sequence is 18 residues long. The CDR3 nucleotides are TGCGCCAGCAGCCAAGAGGGACTAGCGGGCCTCTTGCGGGAGACCCAGTACTTC. Residues: CASSQEGLAGLLRETQYF.

This clone was recorded once. Different DNA sequences within this sample yield the same CDR3. V and J are TRBV27 and TRBJ2-7, with a tentative D call TRBD1 (5 bases). Germline assignment: CDR1 MNHEY and CDR2 SMNVEV (reference sequence). With 3 bases removed from V and 4 bases from J, the gap between germline ends came to 13 bases. CDR3 length: 14 residues. DNA of the CDR3: TGTGCCAGCAGTTTTGCCAGGGTAGGGTACGAGCAGTACTTC. Protein product: CASSFARVGYEQYF.

To note about this clone: This sample also contains other DNA sequences that code for the same CDR3. V is TRBV5-4 and J is TRBJ1-1, with D hard to call. The length of the CDR3 is 13 residues. V dropped 1 base and J dropped 1 base, with 5 bases sitting between them. The V gene's germline CDR1 is SGHNT and CDR2 YYREEE (reference sequence). The CDR3 reads CASSLYPNTEAFF. DNA for the CDR3: TGTGCCAGCAGCTTGTACCCGAACACTGAAGCTTTCTTT.

The V and J genes are TRBV13 and TRBJ2-7; weak D call: TRBD1 (5 bases). The CDR3 has 15 amino acids. V was trimmed by 0 bases and J by 5 bases, leaving 14 bases between them. Germline V gene sequence: CDR1 PRHDT, CDR2 FYEKMQ (reference sequence). The CDR3 DNA sequence: TGTGCCAGCAGCTTAGGCCGGTTAGACAGCCACGAGCAGTACTTC. Protein product: CASSLGRLDSHEQYF.

The V call is TRBV25-1, the J call TRBJ2-5; the match to TRBD2 covers 7 bases. The CDR3 runs 15 residues. Losses at the gene ends were 6 bases for V and 5 bases for J; bases not matched to a gene: 12. Germline CDR1 is MGHDK and CDR2 is SYGVNS. The CDR3: CASRGGSYPIETQYF. CDR3 sequence (DNA): TGTGCCAGCAGGGGGGGGTCTTACCCAATCGAGACCCAGTACTTC. The full variable domain, completed using reference TRBV25-1 and TRBJ2-5, is EADIYQTPRYLVIGTGKKITLECSQTMGHDKMYWYQQDPGMELHLIHYSYGVNSTEKGDLSSESTVSRIRTEHFPLTLESARPSHTSQYLCASRGGSYPIETQYFGPGTRLLVL.

The V gene is TRBV25-1, the J gene TRBJ2-1; D is perhaps TRBD2 (5 bases). This CDR3 region has 14 residues. Between the trimmed V and J ends, which lost 1 base and 9 bases, there was a span of 13 bases. The germline gives CDR1 MGHDK, CDR2 SYGVNS. The CDR3 sequence is CASSEFGEKGEQFF. CDR3 nucleotide sequence: TGTGCCAGCAGTGAATTCGGGGAAAAGGGTGAGCAGTTCTTC.